Listed below are T cell receptor beta chains from one sample, sequenced in a study of cytomegalovirus exposure and HLA in healthy donors. Profiled with immunoSEQ multiplex PCR; TCRdb holds only in-frame clones, not every one. The repertoire holds about 180,000 clones, with more than 60% as singletons. Sequencing used PBMCs. These receptors were collected from a woman in her fifties or sixties in good health and CMV-seropositive. Each CDR3 is given with its conserved first and last residue. A D gene is named only where the DNA matches it firmly. The size of a clone is reported for some rows only, either as once, few or many, or as a class for expanded clones.

CASNPGQGAYEQYF	TGTGCCAGCAACCCGGGACAGGGGGCGTACGAGCAGTACTTC	few	TRBD1	TRBJ2-7	TRBV6-1
CASSLAQGLQREYF	TGTGCCAGCAGCTTGGCGCAGGGACTCCAGCGGGAGTACTTC	.	.	TRBJ2-7	TRBV5-8
CASRLTRTSEVDGELFF	TGTGCCAGCAGATTGACGAGGACTAGTGAAGTTGACGGGGAGCTGTTTTTT	few	.	TRBJ2-2	TRBV21-1
CASSSGGFRRGYTF	TGTGCCAGCAGTTCCGGGGGATTTCGACGGGGCTACACCTTC	few	.	TRBJ1-2	TRBV5-4
CASRLPNEQFF	TGTGCCAGCAGACTCCCGAATGAGCAGTTCTTC	.	.	TRBJ2-1	TRBV6-6
CASSSRQGVWYEQYF	TGTGCCAGCAGTTCACGACAGGGGGTTTGGTACGAGCAGTACTTC	.	TRBD1	TRBJ2-7	TRBV27
CASGFRGGYTF	TGTGCTAGTGGTTTCCGGGGAGGCTACACCTTC	.	.	TRBJ1-2	TRBV12-5
CASSGGGVNTEAFF	TGTGCCAGCAGCGGAGGGGGGGTGAACACTGAAGCTTTCTTT	few	.	TRBJ1-1	TRBV9
CASSLAGTGDPYEQYF	TGTGCCAGCAGCTTAGCCGGGACAGGGGACCCCTACGAGCAGTACTTC	few	TRBD1	TRBJ2-7	TRBV7-2
CASSPGQGVDNEQFF	TGTGCCAGCAGCCCGGGACAGGGGGTAGACAATGAGCAGTTCTTC	few	TRBD1	TRBJ2-1	TRBV5-4
CASSPTGQGAGEQYF	TGTGCCAGCAGCCCCACGGGACAGGGGGCCGGCGAGCAGTACTTC	.	TRBD1	TRBJ2-7	TRBV9
CASSLGGGVRRGYTF	TGTGCCAGCAGCTTAGGAGGAGGGGTTCGGCGAGGCTACACCTTC	.	.	TRBJ1-2	TRBV7-9
CASSFAGGSSYNSPLHF	TGTGCCAGCAGCTTTGCAGGGGGGAGCTCCTATAATTCACCCCTCCACTTT	.	TRBD1	TRBJ1-6	TRBV7-8
CASSIASTTQNGYTF	TGTGCCAGTAGTATAGCTTCCACAACCCAGAATGGCTACACCTTC	few	.	TRBJ1-2	TRBV19
CASSTQQGLGYTF	TGTGCCAGCTCAACTCAGCAGGGCCTTGGCTACACCTTC	few	.	TRBJ1-2	TRBV18
CSVEDSLLQETQYF	TGCAGCGTAGAGGACAGTCTTTTACAAGAGACCCAGTACTTC	.	.	TRBJ2-5	TRBV29-1
CASSYSWTGREGAFF	TGTGCCAGCAGTTACTCCTGGACAGGGCGAGAGGGCGCTTTCTTT	.	TRBD1	TRBJ1-1	TRBV6-5
CASSLGGRNYGYTF	TGTGCCAGCAGCCTGGGGGGGCGCAACTATGGCTACACCTTC	.	.	TRBJ1-2	TRBV28
CAWSAQTGGGYGYTF	TGTGCCTGGAGTGCGCAGACAGGGGGCGGGTATGGCTACACCTTC	.	TRBD1	TRBJ1-2	TRBV30
CASSLGVYEQYF	TGTGCCAGCAGCCTCGGAGTCTACGAGCAGTACTTC	few	.	TRBJ2-7	TRBV7-9
CAWSVGLGMNYGYTF	TGTGCCTGGAGTGTAGGACTTGGAATGAACTATGGCTACACCTTC	few	.	TRBJ1-2	TRBV30
CASSVASGGGTDTQYF	TGTGCCAGCAGCGTAGCTAGCGGGGGGGGGACAGATACGCAGTATTTT	.	TRBD2	TRBJ2-3	TRBV9
CASSSGYTEAFF	TGCGCCAGCAGCTCGGGGTACACTGAAGCTTTCTTT	.	.	TRBJ1-1	TRBV5-1
CASSEGQAGSPLHF	TGTGCCAGCAGTGAAGGGCAGGCCGGTTCACCCCTCCACTTT	.	.	TRBJ1-6	TRBV2
CASSPGTSGRARGTQYF	TGTGCCAGCAGCCCCGGGACTAGCGGGAGGGCCCGAGGGACCCAGTACTTC	.	TRBD2	TRBJ2-5	TRBV5-4
CAWKLRTGPYGYTF	TGTGCCTGGAAGCTTCGGACAGGCCCCTATGGCTACACCTTC	.	TRBD1	TRBJ1-2	TRBV30
CASSPAGYQEKLFF	TGTGCCAGCAGTCCGGCAGGGTATCAGGAAAAACTGTTTTTT	.	.	TRBJ1-4	TRBV28
CASSLTGTGVEQYF	TGTGCCAGCAGTTTAACCGGGACAGGGGTCGAGCAGTACTTC	.	TRBD1	TRBJ2-7	TRBV6-5
CATRDREYNEQFF	TGTGCCACACGGGATAGGGAATACAATGAGCAGTTCTTC	few	.	TRBJ2-1	TRBV10-3
CAIRQGENEKLFF	TGTGCCATCAGACAGGGAGAGAATGAAAAACTGTTTTTT	.	.	TRBJ1-4	TRBV10-3
CASKLGQRDIMNTEAFF	TGTGCCAGCAAACTGGGACAGAGAGACATCATGAACACTGAAGCTTTCTTT	.	TRBD1	TRBJ1-1	TRBV27
CAWSVPRDRHRSGANVLTF	TGTGCCTGGAGTGTCCCTCGGGACAGGCACCGCTCTGGGGCCAACGTCCTGACTTTC	.	TRBD1	TRBJ2-6	TRBV30
CASSLFGQISGEQYF	TGTGCCAGCAGTTTATTTGGGCAAATCAGCGGAGAGCAGTACTTC	.	.	TRBJ2-7	TRBV28
CASSLRQGAETQYF	TGTGCCAGCAGCTTAAGACAGGGCGCGGAGACCCAGTACTTC	.	TRBD1	TRBJ2-5	TRBV7-2
CASSTSGTGNNGYTF	TGTGCCAGCAGTACCTCCGGGACAGGGAACAATGGCTACACCTTC	.	TRBD1	TRBJ1-2	TRBV27
CASSPTEVRGEKLFF	TGTGCCAGCTCACCCACCGAAGTAAGAGGGGAAAAACTGTTTTTT	.	.	TRBJ1-4	TRBV18
CASSLQTGSISPLHF	TGTGCCAGCAGCTTGCAGACAGGGTCCATATCACCCCTCCACTTT	.	.	TRBJ1-6	TRBV21-1
CGGEEKNSGNTIYF	TGTGGTGGGGAGGAGAAGAACTCTGGAAACACCATATATTTT	once	.	TRBJ1-3	TRBV30
CASSPRQGWVEKLFF	TGTGCCAGCAGCCCCAGACAGGGATGGGTTGAAAAACTGTTTTTT	.	TRBD1	TRBJ1-4	TRBV9
CASSAGTSGGAWGPYNEQFF	TGTGCCAGCAGCGCCGGGACTAGCGGGGGGGCTTGGGGCCCCTACAATGAGCAGTTCTTC	.	TRBD2	TRBJ2-1	TRBV9